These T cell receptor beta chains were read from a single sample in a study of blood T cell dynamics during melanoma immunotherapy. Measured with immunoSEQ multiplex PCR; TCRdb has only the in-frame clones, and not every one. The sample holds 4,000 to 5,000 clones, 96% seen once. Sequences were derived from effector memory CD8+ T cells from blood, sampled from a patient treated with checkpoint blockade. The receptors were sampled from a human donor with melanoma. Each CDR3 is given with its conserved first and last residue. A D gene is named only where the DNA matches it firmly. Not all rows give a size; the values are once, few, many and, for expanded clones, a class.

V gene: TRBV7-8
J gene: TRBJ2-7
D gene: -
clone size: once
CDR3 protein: CASSLGVTAREQYF
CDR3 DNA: TGTGCCAGCAGCTTAGGGGTAACGGCCAGAGAGCAGTACTTC

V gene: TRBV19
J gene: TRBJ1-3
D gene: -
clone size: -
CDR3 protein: CASRSIGSGNTIYF
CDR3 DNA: TGTGCCAGTCGATCGATTGGGTCTGGAAACACCATATATTTT

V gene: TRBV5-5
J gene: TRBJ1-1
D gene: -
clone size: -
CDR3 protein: CASSRGVSTEAFF
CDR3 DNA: TGTGCCAGCAGCCGAGGCGTTAGCACTGAAGCTTTCTTT

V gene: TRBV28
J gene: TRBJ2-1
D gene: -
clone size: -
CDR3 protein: CASSGSMSSYNEQFF
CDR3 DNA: TGTGCCAGCAGTGGCAGCATGAGCTCCTACAATGAGCAGTTCTTC

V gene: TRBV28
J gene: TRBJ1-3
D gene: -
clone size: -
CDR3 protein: CASLAVAGNTIYF
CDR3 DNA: TGTGCCAGCTTAGCGGTAGCGGGAAACACCATATATTTT

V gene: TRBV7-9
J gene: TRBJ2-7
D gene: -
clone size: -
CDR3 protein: CASSSAQGDWSLEQYF
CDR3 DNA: TGTGCCAGCAGCTCCGCCCAGGGGGACTGGTCTCTGGAGCAGTACTTC

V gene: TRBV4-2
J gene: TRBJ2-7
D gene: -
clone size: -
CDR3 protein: CASSQDWIGGEQYF
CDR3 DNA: TGTGCCAGCAGCCAAGATTGGATCGGGGGCGAGCAGTACTTC

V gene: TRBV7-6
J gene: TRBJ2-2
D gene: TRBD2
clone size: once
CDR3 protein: CASSPSGLAATRPTGELFF
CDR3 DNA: TGTGCCAGCAGCCCCTCGGGACTAGCGGCAACCCGTCCCACCGGGGAGCTGTTTTTT

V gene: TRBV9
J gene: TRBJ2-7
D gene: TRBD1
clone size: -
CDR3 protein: CASSVGQGAGEQYF
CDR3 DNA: TGTGCCAGCAGCGTAGGGCAGGGGGCTGGCGAGCAGTACTTC

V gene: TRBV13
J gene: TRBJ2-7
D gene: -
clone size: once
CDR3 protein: CASSWSRSYEQYF
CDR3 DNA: TGTGCCAGCAGCTGGTCTAGATCCTACGAGCAGTACTTC